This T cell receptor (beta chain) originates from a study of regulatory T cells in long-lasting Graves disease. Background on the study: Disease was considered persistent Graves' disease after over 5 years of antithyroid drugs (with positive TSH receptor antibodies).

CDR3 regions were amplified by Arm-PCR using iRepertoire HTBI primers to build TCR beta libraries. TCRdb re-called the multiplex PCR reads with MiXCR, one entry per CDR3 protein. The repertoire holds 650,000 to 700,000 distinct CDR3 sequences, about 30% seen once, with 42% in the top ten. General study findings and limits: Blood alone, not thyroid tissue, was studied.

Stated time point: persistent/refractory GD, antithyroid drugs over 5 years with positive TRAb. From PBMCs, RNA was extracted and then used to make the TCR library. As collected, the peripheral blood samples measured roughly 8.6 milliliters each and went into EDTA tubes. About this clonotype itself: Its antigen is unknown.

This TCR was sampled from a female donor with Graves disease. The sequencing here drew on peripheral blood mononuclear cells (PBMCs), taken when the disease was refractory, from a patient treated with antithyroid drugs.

The CDR3 DNA sequence: TGTGCCAGCAGCTCCGGACTAGCGGGAGCGGCCGGGGAGCTGTTTTTT. It is translated as CASSSGLAGAAGELFF. The chain joins TRBV6-2 or TRBV6-3 to TRBJ2-2, with 13 bases fitting TRBD2. CDR1 and CDR2 from the germline V gene are MNHEY and SVGEGT. This CDR3 spans 16 amino acids. The trim removed 6 bases at V and 6 bases at J, leaving 7 bases unmatched.